Listed below are T cell receptor beta chains from one sample, sequenced in a study of CD8 T cells in Susac syndrome. One entry per CDR3 protein results from TCRdb running MiXCR on the immunoSEQ multiplex PCR reads. Of under 200,000 distinct CDR3 sequences listed, roughly 96% were seen once; the top ten hold under 0.12%. Sequenced input: CD4+ T cells from PBMCs. Every receptor here comes from a human donor in good health. CDR3s include the opening cysteine and the closing phenylalanine or tryptophan. D genes are given only for firm matches. Clone size is not always given. Where it is, it says once, few, many or a class for expanded clones.

size: -
V: TRBV12-3/TRBV12-4
D: TRBD1
J: TRBJ2-4
CDR3: CASRTGIDIQYF
DNA: TGTGCCAGCAGGACAGGGATCGACATTCAGTACTTC

size: -
V: TRBV12-3/TRBV12-4
D: TRBD1
J: TRBJ2-3
CDR3: CASSAEDRDTQYF
DNA: TGTGCCAGCAGTGCCGAGGACAGGGATACGCAGTATTTT

size: -
V: TRBV30
D: -
J: TRBJ2-5
CDR3: CAWSMGYQETQYF
DNA: TGTGCCTGGAGTATGGGGTACCAAGAGACCCAGTACTTC

size: -
V: TRBV7-2
D: TRBD2
J: TRBJ2-5
CDR3: CASSLSSGGSKTQYF
DNA: TGTGCCAGCAGCTTATCGAGCGGGGGGTCTAAGACCCAGTACTTC

size: -
V: TRBV19
D: -
J: TRBJ2-7
CDR3: CASSIMDGSYEQYF
DNA: TGTGCCAGTAGTATAATGGACGGTTCCTACGAGCAGTACTTC

size: -
V: TRBV24-1
D: TRBD2
J: TRBJ2-3
CDR3: CATSDSRRGVTDTQYF
DNA: TGTGCCACCAGTGATTCACGGCGGGGGGTGACAGATACGCAGTATTTT

size: -
V: TRBV30
D: -
J: TRBJ1-4
CDR3: CAWTLTGNEKLFF
DNA: TGTGCCTGGACGCTTACGGGCAATGAAAAACTGTTTTTT

size: once
V: TRBV29-1
D: -
J: TRBJ1-1
CDR3: CSVVEGNTEAFF
DNA: TGCAGCGTGGTCGAGGGGAACACTGAAGCTTTCTTT

size: once
V: TRBV28
D: -
J: TRBJ1-4
CDR3: CASAKLNEKLFF
DNA: TGTGCCAGCGCCAAGTTGAATGAAAAACTGTTTTTT

size: -
V: TRBV20-1
D: TRBD1
J: TRBJ2-7
CDR3: CSAITGTGGNEQYF
DNA: TGCAGTGCCATTACCGGGACAGGGGGTAACGAGCAGTACTTC

size: -
V: TRBV12-3/TRBV12-4
D: -
J: TRBJ1-1
CDR3: CASSSINEAFF
DNA: TGTGCCAGCAGTTCTATCAACGAAGCTTTCTTT

size: -
V: TRBV12-3/TRBV12-4
D: TRBD1
J: TRBJ2-3
CDR3: CASRPRTGIRTDTQYF
DNA: TGTGCCAGCAGACCTAGGACAGGGATTCGTACAGATACGCAGTATTTT

size: -
V: TRBV12-3/TRBV12-4
D: -
J: TRBJ1-1
CDR3: CASSFSRNTEAFF
DNA: TGTGCCAGCAGTTTCTCCCGGAACACTGAAGCTTTCTTT

size: -
V: TRBV30
D: -
J: TRBJ1-3
CDR3: CAWTQGGNTIYF
DNA: TGTGCCTGGACCCAGGGAGGAAACACCATATATTTT

size: -
V: TRBV29-1
D: TRBD2
J: TRBJ2-1
CDR3: CTVGGLAGGYNEQFF
DNA: TGCACCGTTGGCGGACTAGCGGGGGGGTACAATGAGCAGTTCTTC

size: -
V: TRBV29-1
D: TRBD2
J: TRBJ2-1
CDR3: CSVVAGGTYNEQFF
DNA: TGCAGCGTTGTAGCGGGAGGCACCTACAATGAGCAGTTCTTC

size: -
V: TRBV29-1
D: -
J: TRBJ2-1
CDR3: CSAPLNRGKGYNEQFF
DNA: TGCAGCGCCCCTTTAAATCGGGGTAAGGGATACAATGAGCAGTTCTTC

size: -
V: TRBV14
D: TRBD2
J: TRBJ2-1
CDR3: CASSQKFGTLAGDYNEQFF
DNA: TGTGCCAGCAGCCAAAAATTTGGGACCTTAGCGGGGGATTACAATGAGCAGTTCTTC

size: -
V: TRBV12-3/TRBV12-4
D: TRBD1
J: TRBJ1-1
CDR3: CASGRTGATEAFF
DNA: TGTGCCAGCGGCCGAACAGGGGCCACTGAAGCTTTCTTT

size: -
V: TRBV3-1
D: -
J: TRBJ2-5
CDR3: CASSQDATSGTQYF
DNA: TGTGCCAGCAGCCAAGACGCGACTAGTGGGACCCAGTACTTC

size: -
V: TRBV14
D: -
J: TRBJ2-1
CDR3: CASSPGWRGNEQFF
DNA: TGTGCCAGCAGCCCTGGGTGGCGGGGAAATGAGCAGTTCTTC

size: -
V: TRBV20-1
D: -
J: TRBJ2-1
CDR3: CSARVFRYLYHEQFF
DNA: TGCAGTGCTAGGGTTTTTCGCTACCTGTATCATGAGCAGTTCTTC

size: -
V: TRBV24-1
D: -
J: TRBJ2-1
CDR3: CATTQGDGGTYNEQFF
DNA: TGTGCCACCACTCAGGGGGACGGGGGTACCTACAATGAGCAGTTCTTC

size: -
V: TRBV12-3/TRBV12-4
D: -
J: TRBJ2-5
CDR3: CASRASETQYF
DNA: TGTGCCAGCAGGGCCTCCGAGACCCAGTACTTC

size: -
V: TRBV3-1
D: TRBD1
J: TRBJ2-7
CDR3: CASSQDPRQGLMF
DNA: TGTGCCAGCAGCCAAGATCCGAGACAGGGCCTCATGTTC

size: -
V: TRBV5-1
D: -
J: TRBJ1-1
CDR3: CASSLGGAHTEAFF
DNA: TGCGCCAGCAGCTTGGGGGGGGCGCACACTGAAGCTTTCTTT

size: -
V: TRBV5-1
D: TRBD1
J: TRBJ1-2
CDR3: CASRSTQGPDGYTF
DNA: TGCGCCAGCAGGTCTACACAGGGGCCAGACGGCTACACCTTC

size: -
V: TRBV6-4
D: TRBD1
J: TRBJ2-1
CDR3: CASSEQGANEQFF
DNA: TGTGCCAGCAGCGAACAGGGGGCGAATGAGCAGTTCTTC

size: -
V: TRBV12-3/TRBV12-4
D: -
J: TRBJ2-3
CDR3: CASTLGASTDTQYF
DNA: TGTGCCAGTACCCTGGGAGCTAGCACAGATACGCAGTATTTT

size: -
V: TRBV27
D: TRBD1
J: TRBJ2-1
CDR3: CASSTMIPGTGFREQFF
DNA: TGTGCCAGCAGCACTATGATTCCCGGGACAGGGTTCAGGGAGCAGTTCTTC

size: -
V: TRBV29-1
D: -
J: TRBJ2-2
CDR3: CSVRAGYNTGELFF
DNA: TGCAGCGTTCGAGCAGGGTACAACACCGGGGAGCTGTTTTTT

size: -
V: TRBV29-1
D: -
J: TRBJ2-5
CDR3: CSVEIGEETQYF
DNA: TGCAGCGTTGAAATCGGGGAGGAGACCCAGTACTTC

size: once
V: TRBV18
D: -
J: TRBJ1-2
CDR3: CASSPREGLNYGYTF
DNA: TGTGCCAGCTCACCTCGGGAGGGCCTTAACTATGGCTACACCTTC

size: -
V: TRBV18
D: -
J: TRBJ2-7
CDR3: CASSPPVTYEQYF
DNA: TGTGCCAGCTCACCACCGGTTACCTACGAGCAGTACTTC

size: -
V: TRBV2
D: -
J: TRBJ1-2
CDR3: CASSGNAGSAYGYTF
DNA: TGTGCCAGCAGTGGTAACGCCGGGAGCGCCTATGGCTACACCTTC

size: -
V: TRBV24-1
D: -
J: TRBJ2-2
CDR3: CATCLGGNTGELFF
DNA: TGTGCCACCTGTCTCGGAGGGAACACCGGGGAGCTGTTTTTT

size: -
V: TRBV14
D: -
J: TRBJ2-2
CDR3: CASSPMRVSGELFF
DNA: TGTGCCAGCAGCCCGATGAGGGTCTCCGGGGAGCTGTTTTTT

size: -
V: TRBV2
D: -
J: TRBJ1-5
CDR3: CATQAGSNQPQHF
DNA: TGTGCCACTCAGGCGGGGTCCAATCAGCCCCAGCATTTT

size: once
V: TRBV5-1
D: -
J: TRBJ1-6
CDR3: CASSLALQYSPLHF
DNA: TGCGCCAGCAGCTTGGCCTTGCAATACTCACCCCTCCACTTT

size: once
V: TRBV11-2
D: -
J: TRBJ2-3
CDR3: CASSLDLPQWDTQYF
DNA: TGTGCCAGCAGCTTAGATCTTCCCCAATGGGATACGCAGTATTTT

size: -
V: TRBV29-1
D: -
J: TRBJ1-1
CDR3: CSVEDPGRWTEAFF
DNA: TGCAGCGTTGAAGACCCGGGTCGTTGGACTGAAGCTTTCTTT

size: -
V: TRBV20-1
D: TRBD2
J: TRBJ2-5
CDR3: CSANQRGGVQETQYF
DNA: TGCAGTGCTAATCAGCGGGGGGGTGTTCAAGAGACCCAGTACTTC

size: -
V: TRBV27
D: TRBD2
J: TRBJ2-1
CDR3: CASSRRGTSAYNEQFF
DNA: TGTGCCAGCAGTCGCCGAGGGACTAGCGCCTACAATGAGCAGTTCTTC

size: -
V: TRBV6-5
D: -
J: TRBJ1-1
CDR3: CASSYSDTEAFF
DNA: TGTGCCAGCAGTTACTCGGACACTGAAGCTTTCTTT

size: -
V: TRBV5-4
D: -
J: TRBJ2-5
CDR3: CASSLASVKETQYF
DNA: TGTGCCAGCAGTCTAGCTAGCGTAAAAGAGACCCAGTACTTC

size: -
V: TRBV29-1
D: -
J: TRBJ2-1
CDR3: CSVVVASYNEQFF
DNA: TGCAGCGTTGTAGTAGCCTCCTACAATGAGCAGTTCTTC

size: -
V: TRBV3-1
D: TRBD1
J: TRBJ1-1
CDR3: CASRGTATEAFF
DNA: TGTGCCAGCCGCGGGACAGCCACTGAAGCTTTCTTT

size: -
V: TRBV6-4
D: -
J: TRBJ2-3
CDR3: CASSDTSADTQYF
DNA: TGTGCCAGCAGTGACACTAGTGCCGATACGCAGTATTTT

size: -
V: TRBV10-3
D: -
J: TRBJ2-7
CDR3: CATREGTGQLSYEQYF
DNA: TGTGCCACGCGAGAGGGCACGGGGCAGCTATCCTACGAGCAGTACTTC

size: -
V: TRBV20-1
D: -
J: TRBJ2-7
CDR3: CSASQGREQYF
DNA: TGCAGTGCTAGTCAAGGGCGCGAGCAGTACTTC

size: -
V: TRBV6-4
D: -
J: TRBJ2-1
CDR3: CASSDSGQGPGNEQFF
DNA: TGTGCCAGCAGTGACTCTGGGCAGGGTCCCGGCAATGAGCAGTTCTTC

size: -
V: TRBV29-1
D: TRBD1
J: TRBJ2-1
CDR3: CSGDRGYDEQFF
DNA: TGCAGCGGAGACAGGGGTTACGATGAGCAGTTCTTC

size: -
V: TRBV15
D: -
J: TRBJ2-3
CDR3: CATSRDPGADTQYF
DNA: TGTGCCACCAGCAGAGATCCGGGAGCAGATACGCAGTATTTT

size: -
V: TRBV12-3/TRBV12-4
D: -
J: TRBJ1-1
CDR3: CASNPGDHTEAFF
DNA: TGTGCCAGCAACCCCGGGGACCACACTGAAGCTTTCTTT

size: -
V: TRBV9
D: -
J: TRBJ2-5
CDR3: CASSVGQAEGMETQYF
DNA: TGTGCCAGCAGCGTAGGACAGGCCGAGGGTATGGAGACCCAGTACTTC

size: few
V: TRBV14
D: -
J: TRBJ2-4
CDR3: CASSQDLAKNIQYF
DNA: TGTGCCAGCAGCCAAGATTTAGCCAAAAACATTCAGTACTTC

size: -
V: TRBV11-2
D: -
J: TRBJ1-1
CDR3: CASSSVRSITEAFF
DNA: TGTGCCAGCAGCTCCGTAAGGTCCATCACTGAAGCTTTCTTT

size: -
V: TRBV12-3/TRBV12-4
D: -
J: TRBJ1-4
CDR3: CASSLGGGEEKLFF
DNA: TGTGCCAGCAGTTTAGGCGGGGGCGAGGAAAAACTGTTTTTT

size: -
V: TRBV24-1
D: -
J: TRBJ2-1
CDR3: CATSDFAGAAYNEQFF
DNA: TGTGCCACCAGTGATTTTGCGGGGGCGGCCTACAATGAGCAGTTCTTC